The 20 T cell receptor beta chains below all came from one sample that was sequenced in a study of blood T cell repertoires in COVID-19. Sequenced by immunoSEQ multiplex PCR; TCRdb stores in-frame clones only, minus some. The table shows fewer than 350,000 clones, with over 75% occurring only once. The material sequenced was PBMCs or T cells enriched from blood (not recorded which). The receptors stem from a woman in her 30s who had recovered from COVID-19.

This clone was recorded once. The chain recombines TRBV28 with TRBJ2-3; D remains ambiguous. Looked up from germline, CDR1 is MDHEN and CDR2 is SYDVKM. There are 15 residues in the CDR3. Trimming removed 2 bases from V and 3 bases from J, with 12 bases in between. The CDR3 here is CASSLRLHRTDTQYF. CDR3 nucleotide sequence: TGTGCCAGCAGTTTACGCCTTCACCGGACAGATACGCAGTATTTT.

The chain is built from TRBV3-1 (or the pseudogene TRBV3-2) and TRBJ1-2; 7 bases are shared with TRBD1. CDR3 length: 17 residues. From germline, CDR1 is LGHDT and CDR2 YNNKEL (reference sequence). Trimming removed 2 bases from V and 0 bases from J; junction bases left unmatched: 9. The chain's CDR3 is CASSQWDRAYSNYGYTF. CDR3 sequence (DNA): TGTGCCAGCAGCCAATGGGACAGAGCATATTCTAACTATGGCTACACCTTC.

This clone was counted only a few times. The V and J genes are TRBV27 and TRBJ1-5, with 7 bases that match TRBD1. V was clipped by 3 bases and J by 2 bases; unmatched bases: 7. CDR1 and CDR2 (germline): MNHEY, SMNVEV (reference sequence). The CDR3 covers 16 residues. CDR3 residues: CASSFRGLLGNQPQHF. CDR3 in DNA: TGTGCCAGCAGTTTTAGGGGGCTTCTGGGCAATCAGCCCCAGCATTTT.

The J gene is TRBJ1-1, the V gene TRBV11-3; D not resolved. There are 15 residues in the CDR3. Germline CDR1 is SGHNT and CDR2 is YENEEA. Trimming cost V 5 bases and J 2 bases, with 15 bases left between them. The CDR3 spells CASSPSRGPNTEAFF. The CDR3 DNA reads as TGTGCCAGCAGCCCAAGCCGGGGTCCAAACACTGAAGCTTTCTTT.

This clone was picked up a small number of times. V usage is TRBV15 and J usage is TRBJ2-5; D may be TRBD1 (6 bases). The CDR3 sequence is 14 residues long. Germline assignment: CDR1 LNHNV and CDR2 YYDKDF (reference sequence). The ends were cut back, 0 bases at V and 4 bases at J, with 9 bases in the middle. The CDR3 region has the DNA TGTGCCACCAGCAGAGAAATCAGGGGAGAGACCCAGTACTTC. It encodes CATSREIRGETQYF. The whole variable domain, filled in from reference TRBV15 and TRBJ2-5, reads DAMVIQNPRYQVTQFGKPVTLSCSQTLNHNVMYWYQQKSSQAPKLLFHYYDKDFNNEADTPDNFQSRRPNTSFCFLDIRSPGLGDTAMYLCATSREIRGETQYFGPGTRLLVL.

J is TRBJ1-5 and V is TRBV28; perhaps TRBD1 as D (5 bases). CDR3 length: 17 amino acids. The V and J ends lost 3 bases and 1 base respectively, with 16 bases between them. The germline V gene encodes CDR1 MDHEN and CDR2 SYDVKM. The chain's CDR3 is CASSFSGLLRSNQPQHF. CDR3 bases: TGTGCCAGCAGTTTTTCGGGACTCCTACGCAGCAATCAGCCCCAGCATTTT.

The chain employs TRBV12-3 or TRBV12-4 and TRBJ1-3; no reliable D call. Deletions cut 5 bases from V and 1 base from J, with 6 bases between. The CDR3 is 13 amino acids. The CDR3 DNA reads TGTGCCAGCAGTACCACTTCTGGAAACACCATATATTTT. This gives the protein CASSTTSGNTIYF.

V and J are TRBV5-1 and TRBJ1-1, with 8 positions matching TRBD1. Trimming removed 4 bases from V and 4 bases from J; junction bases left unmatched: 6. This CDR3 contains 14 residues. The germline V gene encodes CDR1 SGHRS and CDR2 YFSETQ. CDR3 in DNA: TGCGCCAGCAGCGCCGGGACAGGAGGCACTGAAGCTTTCTTT. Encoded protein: CASSAGTGGTEAFF.

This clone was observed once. DNA for the CDR3: TGTGCCAGCAGTTGGACAGGGAGCTCCTACGAGCAGTACTTC. Its protein is CASSWTGSSYEQYF. J is TRBJ2-7 and V is TRBV27; 8 bases map to TRBD1. The V gene end was trimmed by 4 bases and the J gene end by 0 bases; junction bases not matched to a gene: 2. The CDR3 is 14 residues long. Germline CDR1 and CDR2: MNHEY and SMNVEV (reference sequence).

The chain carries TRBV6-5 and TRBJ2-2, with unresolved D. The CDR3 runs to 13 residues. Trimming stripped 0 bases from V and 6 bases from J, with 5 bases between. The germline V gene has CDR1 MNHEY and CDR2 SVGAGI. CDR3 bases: TGTGCCAGCAGTTACTCAGCACCCGGGGAGCTGTTTTTT. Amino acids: CASSYSAPGELFF.

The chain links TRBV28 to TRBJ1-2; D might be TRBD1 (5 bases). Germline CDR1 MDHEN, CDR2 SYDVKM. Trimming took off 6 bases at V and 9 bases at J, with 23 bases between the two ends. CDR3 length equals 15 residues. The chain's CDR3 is CASSLRQGPSMRYTF. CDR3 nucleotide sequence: TGTGCCAGCAGCCTTCGTCAGGGCCCGAGTATGCGCTACACCTTC.

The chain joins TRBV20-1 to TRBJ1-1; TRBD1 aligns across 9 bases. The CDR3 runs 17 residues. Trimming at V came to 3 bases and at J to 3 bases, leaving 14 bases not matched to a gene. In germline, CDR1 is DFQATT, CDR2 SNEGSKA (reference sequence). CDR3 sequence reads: CSASLYLTGGADTEAFF. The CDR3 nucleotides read TGCAGTGCTAGTCTTTATTTAACAGGGGGCGCGGACACTGAAGCTTTCTTT.

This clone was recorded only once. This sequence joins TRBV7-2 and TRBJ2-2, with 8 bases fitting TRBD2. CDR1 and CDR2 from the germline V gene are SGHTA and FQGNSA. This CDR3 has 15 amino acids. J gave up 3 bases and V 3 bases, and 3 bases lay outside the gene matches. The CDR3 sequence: CASSFGGGDTGELFF. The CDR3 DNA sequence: TGTGCCAGCAGCTTCGGGGGGGGTGACACCGGGGAGCTGTTTTTT.

This chain's CDR3 is CASSYKALLDTQYF. The CDR3 DNA reads as TGTGCCAGCAGCTATAAAGCTTTGCTGGATACGCAGTATTTT. V usage is TRBV3-1 (or the pseudogene TRBV3-2) and J usage is TRBJ2-3; the D is unclear. The CDR3 is 14 residues long. V dropped 5 bases and J dropped 6 bases, with 15 bases sitting between them. In germline, CDR1 is LGHDT, CDR2 YNNKEL (reference sequence).

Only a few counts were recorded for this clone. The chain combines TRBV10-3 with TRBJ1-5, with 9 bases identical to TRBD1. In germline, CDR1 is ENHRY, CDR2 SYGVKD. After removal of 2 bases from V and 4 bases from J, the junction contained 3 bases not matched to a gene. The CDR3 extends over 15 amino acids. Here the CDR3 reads CAISETGQGNQPQHF. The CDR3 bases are TGTGCCATCAGTGAGACCGGACAGGGGAATCAGCCCCAGCATTTT.

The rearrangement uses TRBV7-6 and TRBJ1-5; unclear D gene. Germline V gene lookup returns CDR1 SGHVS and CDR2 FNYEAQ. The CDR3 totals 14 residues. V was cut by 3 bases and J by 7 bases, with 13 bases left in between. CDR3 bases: TGTGCCAGCAGCTTGGGTCCTCTCGGGCAGCCCCAGCATTTT. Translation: CASSLGPLGQPQHF.

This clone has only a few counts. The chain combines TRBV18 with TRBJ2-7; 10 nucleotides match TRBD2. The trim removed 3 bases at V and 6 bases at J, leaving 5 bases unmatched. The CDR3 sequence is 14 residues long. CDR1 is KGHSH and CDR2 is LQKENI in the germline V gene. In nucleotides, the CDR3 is TGTGCCAGCTCACCGGCGATAGCGGGAGGCGAGCAGTACTTC. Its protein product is CASSPAIAGGEQYF.

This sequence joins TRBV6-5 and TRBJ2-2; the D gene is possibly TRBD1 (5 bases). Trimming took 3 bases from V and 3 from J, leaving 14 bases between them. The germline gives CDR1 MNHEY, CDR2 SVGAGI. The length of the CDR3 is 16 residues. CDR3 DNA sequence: TGTGCCAGCAGTTATGGGGCATTAGCCGACACCGGGGAGCTGTTTTTT. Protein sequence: CASSYGALADTGELFF.

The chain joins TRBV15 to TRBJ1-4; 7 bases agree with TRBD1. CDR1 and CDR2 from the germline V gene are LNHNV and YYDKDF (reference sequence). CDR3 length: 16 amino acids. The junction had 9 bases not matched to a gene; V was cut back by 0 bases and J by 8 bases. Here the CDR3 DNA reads TGTGCCACCAGCAGAGATTTAGGGCAGGGGGACGAAAAACTGTTTTTT. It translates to CATSRDLGQGDEKLFF.

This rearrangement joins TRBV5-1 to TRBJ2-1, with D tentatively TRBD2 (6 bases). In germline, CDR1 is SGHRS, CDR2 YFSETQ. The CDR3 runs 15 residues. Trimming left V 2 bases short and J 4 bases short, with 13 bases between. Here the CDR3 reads CASSFRDSEYNEQFF. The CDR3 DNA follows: TGCGCCAGCAGCTTTCGGGACTCTGAATACAATGAGCAGTTCTTC. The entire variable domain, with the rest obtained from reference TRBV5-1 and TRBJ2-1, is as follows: KAGVTQTPRYLIKTRGQQVTLSCSPISGHRSVSWYQQTPGQGLQFLFEYFSETQRNKGNFPGRFSGRQFSNSRSEMNVSTLELGDSALYLCASSFRDSEYNEQFFGPGTRLTVL.